This T cell receptor (beta chain) was sequenced during a study of T-cell memory formation after mild COVID-19. Looking at the study overall: TCR clustering was largely donor specific.

TCRdb called the 5' RACE reads again in MiXCR, with one record for every CDR3 protein. This sample has 100,000 to 120,000 distinct CDR3 sequences, with about a fifth found just once. The receptor comes from a man younger than 35 who had mild COVID-19 (a few samples of this study predate the infection). Cell type and time point are not known. The material sequenced was PBMCs or a T cell subset sorted from them (not recorded which).

CDR3 sequence: CASSFGTGYGEQYV. CDR3 bases: TGTGCCAGCAGTTTCGGGACAGGATACGGCGAGCAGTACGTC. This chain joins TRBV6-2 or TRBV6-3 and TRBJ2-7; 8 nucleotides agree with TRBD1. CDR3 length: 14 residues. Per germline, CDR1 MNHEY and CDR2 SVGEGT. V trimming: 4 bases; J trimming: 6 bases; junction bases outside the gene matches: 8.